This passage covers 20 T cell receptor beta chains from one sample sequenced in a study of blood T cell repertoires in COVID-19. Repertoires were generated with immunoSEQ multiplex PCR, while TCRdb's copy carries only in-frame clones and drops some. The sample yields over 150,000 clones, approximately 90% seen once. Input material: peripheral blood. These receptors came from a woman aged 70-85 years with COVID-19, enrolled during active disease.

The genes are TRBV10-3 and TRBJ1-4; D remains ambiguous. V was shortened by 0 bases and J by 7 bases, with 6 bases between the two germline ends. Germline V gene lookup returns CDR1 ENHRY and CDR2 SYGVKD. This CDR3 is 13 amino acids long. Here the CDR3 DNA reads TGTGCCATCAGTGAGTCGACTCGTGAAAAACTGTTTTTT. Translation: CAISESTREKLFF.

V is TRBV15 and J is TRBJ1-4, with a tentative D call TRBD1 (6 bases). The CDR3 sequence is 16 residues long. Germline values: CDR1 LNHNV, CDR2 YYDKDF (reference sequence). Trimming took off 2 bases at V and 2 bases at J, with 12 bases between the two ends. CDR3 residues: CATSRSKGVTNEKLFF. The CDR3 DNA sequence: TGTGCCACCAGCAGATCGAAGGGGGTGACTAATGAAAAACTGTTTTTT.

This chain connects TRBV5-4 to TRBJ2-2, with D perhaps TRBD1 (6 bases). The CDR3 has 14 residues. The germline gives CDR1 SGHNT, CDR2 YYREEE (reference sequence). Trimming removed 9 bases at V and 4 bases at J, with 16 bases between. CDR3 DNA: TGTGCCACCAACCCAGGGGCCCGCACCGGGGAGCTGTTTTTT. Amino acid sequence: CATNPGARTGELFF.

The rearrangement links TRBV5-1 to TRBJ1-1, with D tentatively TRBD1 (6 bases). Germline-derived CDR1 and CDR2 are SGHRS and YFSETQ. The ends were cut back, 4 bases at V and 1 base at J, with 8 bases in the middle. The CDR3 has 13 amino acids. The chain's CDR3 is CASSPGQNTEAFF. The CDR3 nucleotides read TGCGCCAGCAGCCCGGGACAGAACACTGAAGCTTTCTTT.

This chain connects TRBV30 to TRBJ2-7, with D perhaps TRBD2 (6 bases). V was trimmed by 3 bases and J by 11 bases, leaving 17 bases between them. CDR1 is GTSNPN, CDR2 SVGIG, per germline (reference sequence). This CDR3 has 12 amino acids. CDR3 residues: CAWRGTGTAEYF. In DNA form, the CDR3 reads TGTGCCTGGAGGGGCACCGGGACTGCGGAGTACTTC.

This chain links TRBV28 with TRBJ2-5; 9 positions agree with TRBD1. The CDR3 has 15 amino acids. Germline assignment: CDR1 MDHEN and CDR2 SYDVKM. V lost 6 bases and J lost 4; bases outside the gene matches: 9. This CDR3 reads CASSHDRGVIETQYF. CDR3 nucleotide sequence: TGTGCCAGCAGCCATGACAGGGGGGTGATAGAGACCCAGTACTTC.

The gene calls are TRBV5-8 and TRBJ1-5, with D hard to call. The CDR3 sequence is 15 residues long. V was trimmed by 3 bases and J by 0 bases, leaving 10 bases between them. CDR1 SGHTS and CDR2 YDEGEE come from the germline V gene. The CDR3 is CASSSEGYSNQPQHF. CDR3 nucleotides: TGTGCCAGCAGCTCTGAGGGATATAGCAATCAGCCCCAGCATTTT.

This clone showed up just once. V usage is TRBV6-5 and J usage is TRBJ1-5; 9 positions agree with TRBD1. CDR3 size: 15 residues. Trimming removed 7 bases from V and 0 bases from J; junction bases left unmatched: 4. CDR1 and CDR2 (germline): MNHEY, SVGAGI. The CDR3 DNA is TGTGCCAGCACATCGACAGGGGGTAGCAATCAGCCCCAGCATTTT. Protein product: CASTSTGGSNQPQHF.

The rearrangement joins TRBV28 to TRBJ1-5; D possibly corresponds to TRBD1 (5 bases). The CDR3 is made up of 16 amino acids. Germline CDR1 is MDHEN and CDR2 is SYDVKM. V lost 4 bases and J 4 bases, leaving 17 bases between the germline ends. The CDR3 loop reads CASSSNSAYRNQPQHF. In DNA form, the CDR3 reads TGTGCCAGCAGTTCAAATTCCGCGTACAGGAATCAGCCCCAGCATTTT.

The gene calls are TRBV6-2 or TRBV6-3 and TRBJ2-5; maybe TRBD1 (6 bases). V shed 2 bases and J shed 2 bases, with 24 bases lying between them. The CDR3 runs 19 residues. From germline, CDR1 is MNHEY and CDR2 SVGEGT. The CDR3 region has the DNA TGTGCCAGCAGTTACGCGACCTCCACAGGGTTTTCTTTACAAGAGACCCAGTACTTC. Encoded protein: CASSYATSTGFSLQETQYF.

The chain has TRBV28 and TRBJ1-1; no definite D call. Germline assignment: CDR1 MDHEN and CDR2 SYDVKM. V lost 6 bases and J 11 bases, leaving 13 bases between the germline ends. The CDR3 length is 11 residues. The CDR3: CASSRSADAFF. CDR3 DNA: TGTGCCAGCAGCAGGTCAGCCGATGCTTTCTTT.

On this clone: Distinct nucleotide sequences in the sample also encode this CDR3. The V call is TRBV6-1, the J call TRBJ1-2; 8 bases align to TRBD1. Germline-derived CDR1 and CDR2 are MNHNS and SASEGT. Losses at the gene ends were 3 bases for V and 3 bases for J; bases not matched to a gene: 3. The CDR3 is 14 residues long. CDR3 protein: CASSEDREDYGYTF. The CDR3 nucleotides are TGTGCCAGCAGTGAGGACAGGGAAGACTATGGCTACACCTTC.

This chain joins TRBV7-6 and TRBJ2-7, with 11 bases fitting TRBD1. CDR3 size: 13 residues. V lost 6 bases and J lost 5; bases outside the gene matches: 3. Germline CDR1 reads SGHVS; CDR2 reads FNYEAQ. In DNA, the CDR3 is TGTGCCAGCAGGGGGACAGGGGGTAACGAGCAGTACTTC. Its translation is CASRGTGGNEQYF. The full variable domain, rest sourced from reference TRBV7-6 and TRBJ2-7, is GAGVSQSPRYKVTKRGQDVALRCDPISGHVSLYWYRQALGQGPEFLTYFNYEAQQDKSGLPNDRFSAERPEGSISTLTIQRTEQRDSAMYRCASRGTGGNEQYFGPGTRLTVT.

The rearrangement uses TRBV9 and TRBJ2-2; 7 positions match TRBD2. This CDR3 is built from 18 residues. The V segment lost 4 bases and the J segment 2 bases; nucleotides outside the gene matches: 14. CDR1 and CDR2 (germline): SGDLS, YYNGEE. The CDR3 DNA is TGTGCCAGCAGCCGGACTCACGGGGGAGGGAGTAACACCGGGGAGCTGTTTTTT. Protein sequence: CASSRTHGGGSNTGELFF.

This sequence joins TRBV21-1 and TRBJ2-5; the table assigns TRBD2, which was not confirmed against the DNA. TRBV21-1 is shown as a pseudogene. This CDR3 has 15 amino acids. This CDR3 is CASTPPGLAKETQYF. The CDR3 DNA sequence: TGTGCCAGCACACCCCCGGGACTAGCGAAAGAGACCCAGTACTTC.

The chain joins TRBV29-1 to TRBJ2-2; weak D call: TRBD2 (5 bases). Germline V gene lookup returns CDR1 SQVTM and CDR2 ANQGSEA. V gave up 6 bases and J gave up 4 bases, with 15 bases separating them. The CDR3 is made up of 14 amino acids. The CDR3 region is CSVRTPRGTGELFF. The CDR3 nucleotides are TGCAGCGTGCGGACCCCCCGGGGCACCGGGGAGCTGTTTTTT.

The gene calls are TRBV28 and TRBJ2-7, with D possibly TRBD2 on 6 matching bases. The CDR3 spans 15 residues. CDR1 MDHEN and CDR2 SYDVKM come from the germline V gene. Between the trimmed V and J ends, which lost 6 bases and 2 bases, there was a span of 17 bases. This CDR3 is CASSSKVSGTYEQYF. The CDR3 DNA reads as TGTGCCAGCAGCAGTAAGGTTAGCGGAACCTACGAGCAGTACTTC.

The CDR3 sequence: CASSSGVIGVAYGYTF. Here the CDR3 DNA reads TGTGCCAGCAGTTCCGGAGTGATAGGGGTTGCCTATGGCTACACCTTC. The chain has TRBV27 and TRBJ1-2; tentatively, D is TRBD1 (5 bases). This CDR3 comprises 16 residues. Trimming removed 4 bases at V and 4 bases at J, with 19 bases between. Germline CDR1 reads MNHEY; CDR2 reads SMNVEV (reference sequence).

The chain has TRBV14 and TRBJ2-1, with 8 nucleotides matching TRBD2. The length of the CDR3 is 18 residues. Trimming at V came to 3 bases and at J to 5 bases, leaving 15 bases not matched to a gene. Germline CDR1 and CDR2: SGHDN and FVKESK. The CDR3 region is CASSQLIRVAGFHNEQFF. The CDR3 DNA reads TGTGCCAGCAGCCAGCTCATTCGGGTAGCGGGATTTCACAATGAGCAGTTCTTC.

The CDR3 nucleotides are TGTGCCAGCAGAAGGGGAAACACTGAAGCTTTCTTT. It is translated as CASRRGNTEAFF. The J gene is TRBJ1-1, the V gene TRBV5-4; weak D call: TRBD1 (5 bases). The V and J ends lost 5 bases and 2 bases respectively, with 7 bases between them. Germline lookup yields CDR1 SGHNT and CDR2 YYREEE (reference sequence). The CDR3 covers 12 residues.